Below are 13 T cell receptor beta chains sequenced from a single sample in a study of CD8+ T cells in alopecia areata. Treatment given: oral pan-JAK inhibitor, 5-10 mg twice daily. TCR sequencing used cDNA made by reverse transcription of extracted RNA. The repertoire was sequenced with immunoSEQ multiplex PCR; TCRdb's copy has only in-frame clones and lacks some. Seen here are around 150,000 clones, roughly 80% observed once, and the top ten hold 20% to 25%. The specimen comprised CD8+ T cells sorted from blood, sampled at week 4, from a patient treated with tofacitinib. The receptors shown here come from a human donor with alopecia areata.

Only one count was recorded for this clone. The chain combines TRBV13 with TRBJ2-2; D not certain. This CDR3 region has 13 residues. CDR1 and CDR2 (germline): PRHDT, FYEKMQ (reference sequence). V lost 1 base to trimming and J lost 6 bases, with 6 bases between them. In nucleotides, the CDR3 is TGTGCCAGCAGCTTAGCTGGGGCCGGGGAGCTGTTTTTT. It specifies CASSLAGAGELFF.

The genes are TRBV23-1 and TRBJ1-2; possibly TRBD1 for D (5 bases). TRBV23-1 is an open reading frame whose function is uncertain. V was cut by 3 bases and J by 6 bases, with 17 bases left in between. CDR3 size: 15 residues. CDR3 region: CASSHLPMGVNGYTF. The CDR3 region has the DNA TGCGCCAGCAGTCACCTTCCGATGGGGGTAAATGGCTACACCTTC.

This sequence joins TRBV7-6 and TRBJ2-1, with TRBD1 matching over 7 bases. The J segment lost 7 bases and the V segment lost 8 bases, leaving 8 bases of the junction unmatched. This CDR3 is 13 amino acids long. Germline V gives CDR1 SGHVS, CDR2 FNYEAQ. The CDR3 DNA sequence: TGTGCCAGCCGAGCAGGGGGTAGGAATGAGCAGTTCTTC. Translating it yields CASRAGGRNEQFF.

This chain joins TRBV29-1 and TRBJ2-3; 11 bases are a match to TRBD1. From germline, CDR1 is SQVTM and CDR2 ANQGSEA. The V segment lost 6 bases and the J segment 4 bases; nucleotides outside the gene matches: 6. The CDR3 covers 14 residues. This CDR3 is CSVEPGQGADTQYF. The DNA for the CDR3 is TGCAGCGTGGAACCGGGACAGGGGGCAGATACGCAGTATTTT.

J is TRBJ2-3 and V is TRBV25-1, with 14 bases that match TRBD2. After removal of 4 bases from V and 4 bases from J, the junction contained 4 bases not matched to a gene. Per the germline V gene, CDR1 is MGHDK and CDR2 is SYGVNS. The length of the CDR3 is 16 residues. The CDR3 nucleotides read TGTGCCAGCAGTGGCCGACTAGCGGGGGGGCCAGATACGCAGTATTTT. Amino acid sequence: CASSGRLAGGPDTQYF.

The J gene is TRBJ2-7, the V gene TRBV15; 11 bases align to TRBD2. V lost 6 bases, J lost 4 bases, and 5 bases stayed unmatched. This CDR3 has 14 residues. Germline V CDR1 and CDR2: LNHNV, YYDKDF (reference sequence). This CDR3 is CATRTSGDRYEQYF. The CDR3 DNA sequence: TGTGCCACCAGGACTAGCGGGGATCGGTACGAGCAGTACTTC. Based on the CDR3 plus reference TRBV15 and TRBJ2-7, the full variable domain is DAMVIQNPRYQVTQFGKPVTLSCSQTLNHNVMYWYQQKSSQAPKLLFHYYDKDFNNEADTPDNFQSRRPNTSFCFLDIRSPGLGDTAMYLCATRTSGDRYEQYFGPGTRLTVT.

The V call is TRBV29-1, the J call TRBJ2-7; no clear D gene. The CDR3 extends over 13 amino acids. CDR1 is SQVTM and CDR2 is ANQGSEA in the germline V gene. V was clipped by 7 bases and J by 0 bases, with 13 bases between them. The CDR3 region has the DNA TGCAGCGCCTCAGCCAGGAGCTCCTACGAGCAGTACTTC. Translated, it gives CSASARSSYEQYF.

The J gene is TRBJ1-5, the V gene TRBV27; no firm D call. The germline V and J ends were trimmed by 4 bases and 2 bases, with 12 bases remaining between them. CDR1 is MNHEY and CDR2 is SMNVEV in the germline V gene (reference sequence). CDR3 size: 15 residues. CDR3 DNA sequence: TGTGCCAGCAGTTCACTAGGAAGGGGCAATCAGCCCCAGCATTTT. Translation gives CASSSLGRGNQPQHF.

As DNA, the CDR3 is TGTGCCAGCAGCCGAGACAGGGTTCACAATGAGCAGTTCTTC. Encoded protein: CASSRDRVHNEQFF. This sequence joins TRBV7-6 and TRBJ2-1; 7 positions match TRBD1. Germline assignment: CDR1 SGHVS and CDR2 FNYEAQ. The CDR3 consists of 14 residues. V trimming: 5 bases; J trimming: 5 bases; junction bases outside the gene matches: 6.

The chain carries TRBV14 and TRBJ2-3; no clear D gene. Trimming cost V 4 bases and J 6 bases, with 8 bases left between them. The CDR3 is 12 residues long. Germline CDR1 is SGHDN and CDR2 is FVKESK. The CDR3 reads CASSRPADTQYF. CDR3 bases: TGTGCCAGCAGCCGACCAGCGGATACGCAGTATTTT.

This clone was observed a few times. Other DNA sequences in this specimen translate into the identical CDR3. The J gene is TRBJ2-7, the V gene TRBV6-5; TRBD1 matches 7 bases. The V and J ends lost 5 bases and 2 bases, in that order; junction bases with no gene match: 3. The CDR3 contains 13 residues. Per the germline V gene, CDR1 is MNHEY and CDR2 is SVGAGI. CDR3 residues: CASSPGTAYEQYF. The CDR3 DNA sequence: TGTGCCAGCAGTCCCGGGACAGCCTACGAGCAGTACTTC.

This chain joins TRBV19 and TRBJ2-7; TRBD1 matches 7 bases. CDR3 size: 13 residues. CDR1 and CDR2 (germline): LNHDA, SQIVND (reference sequence). V shed 6 bases and J 2 bases; nucleotides not matched to a gene: 4. The CDR3, as DNA: TGTGCCAGTAGCCACACAGGGGCCTACGAGCAGTACTTC. Protein: CASSHTGAYEQYF.

This clone has only a few counts. The chain uses TRBV5-4 and TRBJ2-2, with TRBD1 as a possible D gene (5 bases). The CDR3 loop spans 13 amino acids. V was pared by 7 bases and J by 4 bases, with 11 bases between. From germline, CDR1 is SGHNT and CDR2 YYREEE (reference sequence). The CDR3 loop is CASGDSSTGELFF. DNA of the CDR3: TGTGCCAGCGGTGACAGTTCCACCGGGGAGCTGTTTTTT.